A selection of T cell receptor beta chains follows, all from one sample in a study of blood T cell repertoires in COVID-19. The repertoire was sequenced with immunoSEQ multiplex PCR; TCRdb's copy has only in-frame clones and lacks some. The repertoire consists of about 15,000 clones, with more than 70% occurring once and the leading ten covering roughly 8.8%. The sequencing sample was made of peripheral blood. Source of these receptors: a human donor in a cohort sampled during active COVID-19. Each CDR3 is given with its conserved first and last residue. Each record gives: J gene, clone size, D gene, V gene, CDR3 DNA, CDR3 protein. The D gene is left open where the match is weak. Not all rows give a size; the values are once, few, many and, for expanded clones, a class.

>TRBJ1-2|NA|TRBD1|TRBV19
TGTGCCAGTAGACCGGGACAGAAGCTGTATGGCTACACCTTC
CASRPGQKLYGYTF
>TRBJ2-1|NA|TRBD2|TRBV4-1
TGCGCCAGCAGCACTAGCGGGAGCTCCTACAATGAGCAGTTCTTC
CASSTSGSSYNEQFF
>TRBJ1-4|NA|NA|TRBV7-2
TGTGCCAGCAGCTTAGGGAGCTCAACTAATGAAAAACTGTTTTTT
CASSLGSSTNEKLFF
>TRBJ2-4|NA|NA|TRBV7-8
TGTGCCAGCAGCTTAGGTCGGATGGGAGGTGGCAAAAACATTCAGTACTTC
CASSLGRMGGGKNIQYF
>TRBJ2-1|NA|TRBD2|TRBV5-8
TGTGCCAGCAGCTTGTGGACTAGCGGAGCCTACAATGAGCAGTTCTTC
CASSLWTSGAYNEQFF
>TRBJ1-1|NA|TRBD1|TRBV28
TGTGCCAGCAGGCAAACCGGGACAGCCATGAACACTGAAGCTTTCTTT
CASRQTGTAMNTEAFF
>TRBJ2-1|NA|TRBD2|TRBV7-6
TGTGCCAGCAGCTTAGTAGCGGGAGGCGGTTCCAATGAGCAGTTCTTC
CASSLVAGGGSNEQFF
>TRBJ2-2|once|NA|TRBV28
TGTGCCAGCAGTTTAGGCCTGGCCGGGGAGCTGTTTTTT
CASSLGLAGELFF
>TRBJ2-7|once|TRBD1|TRBV2
TGTGCCAGTCAGGGGGTATACGAGCAGTACTTC
CASQGVYEQYF
>TRBJ2-7|NA|TRBD2|TRBV28
TGTGCCAGCTGGACTAGCGGGATTCGAAGCTCCTACGAGCAGTACTTC
CASWTSGIRSSYEQYF
>TRBJ2-2|NA|NA|TRBV5-1
TGCGCCAGCAGCTTACGGACAAACACCGGGGAGCTGTTTTTT
CASSLRTNTGELFF
>TRBJ1-5|once|TRBD1|TRBV19
TGTGCCAGTAGTCAACAGGGGAATCAGCCCCAGCATTTT
CASSQQGNQPQHF
>TRBJ1-6|NA|NA|TRBV29-1
TGCAGCGTTCGAACCTCTCTCGGTAATTCACCCCTCCACTTT
CSVRTSLGNSPLHF
>TRBJ2-7|NA|TRBD1|TRBV2
TGTGCCAGCAGTGAAACAGGGGCTCCGTACGAGCAGTACTTC
CASSETGAPYEQYF
>TRBJ2-2|NA|TRBD2|TRBV6-5
TGTGCCAGCAGTCCTAGCGGGATGGTCGGGGAGCTGTTTTTT
CASSPSGMVGELFF
>TRBJ2-3|NA|NA|TRBV6-5
TGTGCCAGCAGTTACTCTAGCGAGCTCACAGATACGCAGTATTTT
CASSYSSELTDTQYF
>TRBJ2-3|once|TRBD1|TRBV2
TGTGCCAGCAGCGGGACAGGGATCACAGATACGCAGTATTTT
CASSGTGITDTQYF
>TRBJ1-2|NA|TRBD1|TRBV9
TGTGCCAGCAGCCCCACAGGGGCGGCTTTTGGCTACACCTTC
CASSPTGAAFGYTF
>TRBJ1-5|NA|NA|TRBV18
TGTGCCAGCTCACCGTCCCACGGGGGGGCATATAGCAATCAGCCCCAGCATTTT
CASSPSHGGAYSNQPQHF
>TRBJ2-2|NA|TRBD2|TRBV10-3
TGTGCCATCAGTTTGATTCCGGGAGGAAACACCGGGGAGCTGTTTTTT
CAISLIPGGNTGELFF
>TRBJ2-1|once|NA|TRBV5-1
TGCGCCAGCAGCTTGGCGAACAGCCGGGGTTATGAGCAGTTCTTC
CASSLANSRGYEQFF
>TRBJ2-1|NA|NA|TRBV12-3/TRBV12-4
TGTGCCAGCAGTTTAGGGGCGGGGGAGCAGTTCTTC
CASSLGAGEQFF
>TRBJ2-1|NA|TRBD2|TRBV5-1
TGCGCCAGCAGCTTGGGCGGGAGTGGGGGAAATGAGCAGTTCTTC
CASSLGGSGGNEQFF
>TRBJ1-6|NA|NA|TRBV4-1
TGCGCCAGCAGCCAAGACTTAAATAATTCACCCCTCCACTTT
CASSQDLNNSPLHF
>TRBJ2-3|NA|NA|TRBV30
TGTGCCTGGAGTGTGCTAGGATACACAGATACGCAGTATTTT
CAWSVLGYTDTQYF
>TRBJ2-7|NA|TRBD1|TRBV18
TGTGCCAGCTCACGACAGGGGATGTACGAGCAGTACTTC
CASSRQGMYEQYF
>TRBJ1-4|NA|NA|TRBV5-1
TGCGCCAGCAGCCGCGACAGTAATGAAAAACTGTTTTTT
CASSRDSNEKLFF
>TRBJ1-6|NA|TRBD1|TRBV5-1
TGCGCCAGCAGGACCAACCCAACCACGGGACAGGGGAATTCACCCCTCCACTTT
CASRTNPTTGQGNSPLHF
>TRBJ2-5|NA|NA|TRBV5-6
TGTGCCAGCAGCAAGCCGGATAAGCGGTTCCAAGAGACCCAGTACTTC
CASSKPDKRFQETQYF
>TRBJ2-1|NA|NA|TRBV12-5
TGTGCTAGTGGTTTCGTAGCGCATGAGCAGTTCTTC
CASGFVAHEQFF
>TRBJ2-1|NA|TRBD2|TRBV3-1/TRBV3-2
TGTGCCAGCAGCCAAGGGTTCGGCGGGAGGGCCAATGAGCAGTTCTTC
CASSQGFGGRANEQFF
>TRBJ2-1|NA|TRBD2|TRBV24-1
TGTGCCACCAGTGGGAGACTAGCGGGATATCGTAATGAGCAGTTCTTC
CATSGRLAGYRNEQFF
>TRBJ1-1|NA|NA|TRBV28
TGTGCCAGCAGGAGGGCGATGAACACTGAAGCTTTCTTT
CASRRAMNTEAFF
>TRBJ2-7|NA|NA|TRBV18
TGTGCCAGCTCACCGGACAGTATGGGATCCTACGAGCAGTACTTC
CASSPDSMGSYEQYF
>TRBJ2-7|NA|TRBD2|TRBV28
TGTGCCACCGGGGGGTCAGGCGGGAACTCCTACGAGCAGTACTTC
CATGGSGGNSYEQYF
>TRBJ1-4|NA|NA|TRBV7-9
TGTGCCAGCAGCCGAGGAGCGCCCGAGGTCGCAAAACTGTTTTTT
CASSRGAPEVAKLFF
>TRBJ2-5|NA|TRBD2|TRBV5-5
TGTGCCAGCAGCTTGGTGGCGAGCGGGGTTAAAGAGACCCAGTACTTC
CASSLVASGVKETQYF
>TRBJ1-5|NA|NA|TRBV27
TGTGCCAGCAGTCCGTTTCGGAATCAGCCCCAGCATTTT
CASSPFRNQPQHF
>TRBJ2-3|NA|TRBD2|TRBV6-2/TRBV6-3
TGTGCCAGCAGTTACTTGGCTAGCGGGAGTCAAGATACGCAGTATTTT
CASSYLASGSQDTQYF
>TRBJ2-3|NA|NA|TRBV19
TGTGCCAGTAGTATGGGGGACATCGGGGCAGATACGCAGTATTTT
CASSMGDIGADTQYF
>TRBJ2-7|NA|NA|TRBV3-1/TRBV3-2
TGTGCCAGCAGCCAAGTGGGCAAAGGCTACGAGCAGTACTTC
CASSQVGKGYEQYF